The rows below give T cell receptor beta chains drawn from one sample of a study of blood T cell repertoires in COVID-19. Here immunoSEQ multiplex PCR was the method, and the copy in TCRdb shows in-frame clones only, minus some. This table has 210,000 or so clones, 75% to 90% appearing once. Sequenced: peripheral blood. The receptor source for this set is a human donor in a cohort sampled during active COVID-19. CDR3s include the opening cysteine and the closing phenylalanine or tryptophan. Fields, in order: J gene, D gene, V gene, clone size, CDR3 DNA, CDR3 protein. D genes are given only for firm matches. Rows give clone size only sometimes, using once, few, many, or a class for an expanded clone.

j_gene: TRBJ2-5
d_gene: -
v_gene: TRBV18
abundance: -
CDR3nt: TGTGCCAGCTCACCCAGTAATCTGGGAGGAGGGGAGACCCAGTACTTC
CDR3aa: CASSPSNLGGGETQYF

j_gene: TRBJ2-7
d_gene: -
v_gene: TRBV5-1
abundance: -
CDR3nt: TGCGCCAGCAGCTTAGTCGGGGGCTCCTACGAGCAGTACTTC
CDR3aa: CASSLVGGSYEQYF

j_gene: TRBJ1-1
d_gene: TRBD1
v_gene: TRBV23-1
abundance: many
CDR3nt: TGCGCCAGCAGTCCCAGGGGACAGGGTATAACTGAAGCTTTCTTT
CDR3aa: CASSPRGQGITEAFF

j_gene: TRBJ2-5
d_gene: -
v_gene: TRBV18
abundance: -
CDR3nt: TGTGCCAGCTCACCTGGGCTCGCAGGGCAAGAGACCCAGTACTTC
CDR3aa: CASSPGLAGQETQYF

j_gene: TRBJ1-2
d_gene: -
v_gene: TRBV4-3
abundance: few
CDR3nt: TGCGCCAGCAGCCAAGCCCGGAACTATGGCTACACCTTC
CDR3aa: CASSQARNYGYTF

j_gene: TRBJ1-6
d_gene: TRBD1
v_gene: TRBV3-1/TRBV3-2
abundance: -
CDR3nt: TGTGCCAGCAGCCAAGACCAGACCCGGGACAGGGCCTATTCACCCCTCCACTTT
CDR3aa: CASSQDQTRDRAYSPLHF

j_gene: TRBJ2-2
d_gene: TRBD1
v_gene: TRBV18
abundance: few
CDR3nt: TGTGCCAGCTCCCCGAGACAGGGAAACACCGGGGAGCTGTTTTTT
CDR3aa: CASSPRQGNTGELFF

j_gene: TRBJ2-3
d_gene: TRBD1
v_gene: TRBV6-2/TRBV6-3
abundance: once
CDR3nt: TGTGCCAGCAGTTTCCTGGGACAGGGGGTCGGAACAGATACGCAGTATTTT
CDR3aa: CASSFLGQGVGTDTQYF

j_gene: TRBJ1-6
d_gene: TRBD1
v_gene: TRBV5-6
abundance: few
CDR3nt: TGTGCCAGCAGCTTGTGGATAGGGGGCGGGAATTCACCCCTCCACTTT
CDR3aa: CASSLWIGGGNSPLHF

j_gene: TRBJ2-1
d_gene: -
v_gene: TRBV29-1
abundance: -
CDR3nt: TGCAGCGTTGAGGCGGGGAGCTCCTACAATGAGCAGTTCTTC
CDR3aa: CSVEAGSSYNEQFF

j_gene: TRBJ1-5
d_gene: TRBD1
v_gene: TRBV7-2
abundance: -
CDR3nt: TGTGCCAGCAGCTCTACAGGGGCCTTAAATCAGCCCCAGCATTTT
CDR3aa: CASSSTGALNQPQHF

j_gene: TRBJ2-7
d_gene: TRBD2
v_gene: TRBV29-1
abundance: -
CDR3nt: TGCAGCGCAACCGGGACTAGCGTCAGATTAGGTACCTACGAGCAGTACTTC
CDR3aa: CSATGTSVRLGTYEQYF

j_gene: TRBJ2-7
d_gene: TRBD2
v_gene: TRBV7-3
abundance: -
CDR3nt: TGTGCCAGCAGCTGGCGGGGACTAGCGGGAGACGAGCAGTACTTC
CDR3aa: CASSWRGLAGDEQYF

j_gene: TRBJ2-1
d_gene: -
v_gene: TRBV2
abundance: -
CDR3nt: TGTGCCAGCAGTGCAGCGGCTGAGCAGTTCTTC
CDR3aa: CASSAAAEQFF

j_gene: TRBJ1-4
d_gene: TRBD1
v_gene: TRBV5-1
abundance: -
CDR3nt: TGCGCCAGCAGCGGAGCCGGGACAGGGAGCGAAAAACTGTTTTTT
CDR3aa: CASSGAGTGSEKLFF

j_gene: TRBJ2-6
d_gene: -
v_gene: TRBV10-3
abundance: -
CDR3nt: TGTGCCATCGGCACCGGACAGCTTCAAGGTCACTCTGGGGCCAACGTCCTGACTTTC
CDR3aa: CAIGTGQLQGHSGANVLTF

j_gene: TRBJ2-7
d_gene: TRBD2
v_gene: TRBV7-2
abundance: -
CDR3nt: TGTGCCAGCAGCTCCCTAGCGGGAGGCCCCTACGAGCAGTACTTC
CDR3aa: CASSSLAGGPYEQYF

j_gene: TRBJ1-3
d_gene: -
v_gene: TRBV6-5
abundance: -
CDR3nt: TGTGCCAGCACCGGTGGAAACACCATATATTTT
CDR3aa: CASTGGNTIYF

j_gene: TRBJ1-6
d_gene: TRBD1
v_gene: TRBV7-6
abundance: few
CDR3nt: TGTGCCAGCAGCGAAACAGGGGCTTCACCCCTCCACTTT
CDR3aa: CASSETGASPLHF

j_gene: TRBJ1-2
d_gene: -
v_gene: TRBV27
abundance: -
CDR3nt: TGTGCCAGCAGTTTATGGGGCAGGGTAGATGGCTACACCTTC
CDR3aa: CASSLWGRVDGYTF

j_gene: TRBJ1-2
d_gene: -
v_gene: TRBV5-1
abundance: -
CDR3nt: TGCGCCAGCAGCCAAGGGACACAGGATGGCTACACCTTC
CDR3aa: CASSQGTQDGYTF

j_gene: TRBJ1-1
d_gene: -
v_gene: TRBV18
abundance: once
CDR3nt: TGTGCCAGCTCACCTAAGTCAGGAGGGTGGTTTGAAGCTTTCTTT
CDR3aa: CASSPKSGGWFEAFF

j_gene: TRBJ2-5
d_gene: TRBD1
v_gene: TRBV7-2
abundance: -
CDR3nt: TGTGCCAGCAGCTCCAGACAGGGCCACGGGGAGACCCAGTACTTC
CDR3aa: CASSSRQGHGETQYF

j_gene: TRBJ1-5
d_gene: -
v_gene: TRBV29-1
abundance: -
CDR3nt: TGCAGCGTTGAAGGGGAGCGGAATCAGCCCCAGCATTTT
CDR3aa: CSVEGERNQPQHF

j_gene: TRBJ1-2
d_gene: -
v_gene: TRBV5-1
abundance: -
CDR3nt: TGCGCCAGCAGCCACGGGACATCAGTGTCTAATGGCTACACCTTC
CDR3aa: CASSHGTSVSNGYTF

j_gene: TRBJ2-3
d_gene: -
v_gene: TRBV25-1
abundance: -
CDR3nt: TGTGCCAGCAGTGGGGCGGGCCGGGGCACAGATACGCAGTATTTT
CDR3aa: CASSGAGRGTDTQYF

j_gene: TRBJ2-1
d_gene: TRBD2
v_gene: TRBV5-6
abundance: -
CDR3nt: TGTGCCAGTAGCACCCGCCGACTAGCGGGACTATACAATGAGCAGTTCTTC
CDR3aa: CASSTRRLAGLYNEQFF

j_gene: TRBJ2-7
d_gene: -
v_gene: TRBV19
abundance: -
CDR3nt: TGTGCCAGTAGCCCCGACAGGTTCGATTCCTACGAGCAGTACTTC
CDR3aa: CASSPDRFDSYEQYF

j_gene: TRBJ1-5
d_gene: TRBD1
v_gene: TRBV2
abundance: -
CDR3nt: TGTGCCAGCAGATCCGGGACAGTTAGCAATCAGCCCCAGCATTTT
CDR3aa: CASRSGTVSNQPQHF

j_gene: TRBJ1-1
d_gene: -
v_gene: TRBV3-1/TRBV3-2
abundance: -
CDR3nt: TGTGCCAGCAGCCAAGGTACCAGGGTGAACACTGAAGCTTTCTTT
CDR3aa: CASSQGTRVNTEAFF

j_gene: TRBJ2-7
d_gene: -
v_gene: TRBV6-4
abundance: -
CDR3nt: TGTGCCAGCAGCCAAGAAGGAGGAGGGAGTTACGAGCAGTACTTC
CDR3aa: CASSQEGGGSYEQYF

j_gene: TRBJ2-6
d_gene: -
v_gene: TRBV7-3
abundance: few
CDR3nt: TGTGCCAGCAGCCTACAGGGTACTGGGGCCAACGTCCTGACTTTC
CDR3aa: CASSLQGTGANVLTF

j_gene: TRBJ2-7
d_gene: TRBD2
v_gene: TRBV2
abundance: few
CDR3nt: TGTGCCAGCAGTGAGAGCGGGAGTCGCTACGAGCAGTACTTC
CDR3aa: CASSESGSRYEQYF

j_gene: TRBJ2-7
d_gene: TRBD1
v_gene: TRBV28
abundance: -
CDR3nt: TGTGCCAGCAGTTCAGGGGGCGCAATGCCGTACGAGCAGTACTTC
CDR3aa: CASSSGGAMPYEQYF

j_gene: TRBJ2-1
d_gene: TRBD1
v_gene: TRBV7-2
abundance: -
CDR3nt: TGTGCCAGCAGCTTAGCGCTACAGGGGGCGAGGTTTGAGCAGTTCTTC
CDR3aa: CASSLALQGARFEQFF

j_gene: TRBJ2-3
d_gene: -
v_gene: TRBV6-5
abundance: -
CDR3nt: TGTGCCAGCAGTTACCTAGGACTTGTCACAGATACGCAGTATTTT
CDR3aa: CASSYLGLVTDTQYF

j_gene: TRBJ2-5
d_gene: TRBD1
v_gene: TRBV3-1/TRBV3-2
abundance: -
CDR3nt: TGTGCCAGCAGCCAAAGACAGGGGGGAGAGACCCAGTACTTC
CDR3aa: CASSQRQGGETQYF

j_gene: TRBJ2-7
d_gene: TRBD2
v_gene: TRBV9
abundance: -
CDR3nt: TGTGCCAGCAGCGTAGGGACTAGCGTCTCCTACGAGCAGTACTTC
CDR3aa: CASSVGTSVSYEQYF

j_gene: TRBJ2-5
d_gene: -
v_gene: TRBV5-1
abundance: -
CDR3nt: TGCGCCAGCAGCTTTATCCGCCAAGAGACCCAGTACTTC
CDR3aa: CASSFIRQETQYF

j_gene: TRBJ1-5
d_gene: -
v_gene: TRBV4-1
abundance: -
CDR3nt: TGCGCCAGCAGCCAAGCGTGGGCCGCTCAGCCCCAGCATTTT
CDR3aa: CASSQAWAAQPQHF

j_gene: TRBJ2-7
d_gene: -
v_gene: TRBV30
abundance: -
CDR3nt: TGTGCCTGGAGTGTGGCACAGGGCTACGAGCAGTACTTC
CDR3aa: CAWSVAQGYEQYF

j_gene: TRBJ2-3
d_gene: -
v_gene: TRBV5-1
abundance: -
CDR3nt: TGCGCCAGCAGCTTGGGCGGAGCTACTAGCACAGATACGCAGTATTTT
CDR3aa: CASSLGGATSTDTQYF